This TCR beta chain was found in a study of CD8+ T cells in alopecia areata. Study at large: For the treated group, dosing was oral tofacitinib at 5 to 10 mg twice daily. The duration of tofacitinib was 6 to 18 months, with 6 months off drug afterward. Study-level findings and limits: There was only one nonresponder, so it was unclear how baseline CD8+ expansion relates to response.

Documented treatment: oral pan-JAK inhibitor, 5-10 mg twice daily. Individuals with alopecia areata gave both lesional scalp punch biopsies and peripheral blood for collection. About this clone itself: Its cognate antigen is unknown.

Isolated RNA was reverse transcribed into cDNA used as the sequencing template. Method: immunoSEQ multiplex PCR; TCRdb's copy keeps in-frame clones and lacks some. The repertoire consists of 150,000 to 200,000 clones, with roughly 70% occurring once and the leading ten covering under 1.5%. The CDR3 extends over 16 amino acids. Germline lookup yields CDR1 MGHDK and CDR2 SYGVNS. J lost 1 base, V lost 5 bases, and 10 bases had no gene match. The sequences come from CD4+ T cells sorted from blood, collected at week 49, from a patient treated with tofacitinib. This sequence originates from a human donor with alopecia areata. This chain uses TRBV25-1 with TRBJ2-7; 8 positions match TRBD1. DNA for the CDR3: TGTGCCAGCAGTAAAACAGGGGGTCCAGGTTCCTACGAGCAGTACTTC. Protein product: CASSKTGGPGSYEQYF.